This TCR beta chain was retrieved from a study of OX40 agonist ivuxolimab in advanced cancers. Concerning the study at large: Ivuxolimab was an agonistic, fully human IgG2 monoclonal antibody directed against OX40 (CD134), a costimulatory receptor. Intravenous ivuxolimab was administered to patients every 2 weeks at six dose levels: 0.01, 0.1, 0.3, 1.5, 3 and 10 mg/kg. Of the approximately 50 dose-escalation patients, hepatocellular carcinoma was present in about 20, melanoma in roughly 15, renal cell carcinoma in 9 and head and neck cancer in 9. In the dose-escalation cohort, 70% to 90% of patients were male, and the mean age was 60 years with a range of roughly 20 to 85. Prior anti-PD-1, anti-PD-L1 or anti-CTLA-4 therapy was permitted, and about 40% of dose-escalation patients had received checkpoint inhibitors. Partial responses occurred in three dose-escalation patients, of whom one had hepatocellular carcinoma and two had cutaneous melanoma. The purpose of peripheral TCRbeta sequencing was to test whether ivuxolimab changed TCR sequence diversity and led to clonal T-cell expansion. The monotherapy dose-escalation portion (N of about 50 patients) of the phase I ivuxolimab trial is reported in the paper. Findings and caveats that apply to the study as a whole: On average, CD8+ T cells showed more expanded clones than CD4+ T cells after ivuxolimab. The antigen specificity of the clonally expanded peripheral T cells was not determined. Low levels of normalized T-cell clonal expansion were also shown by some nonresponding patients. At doses of 0.1 to 3.0 mg/kg, clonal expansion of both CD4+ and CD8+ blood T cells was observed from baseline to week 6. In the 0.1-3.0 mg/kg groups, partial responders were among the patients with the lowest normalized peripheral clonal expansion, particularly in CD8+ T cells.

To sequence the TCRbeta CDR3 region, genomic DNA was isolated from the sorted cells. The immunoSEQ Assay was used to sequence the TCRbeta CDR3 regions. TCRdb's version of the immuneACCESS table is confined to in-frame rearrangements and falls short of the full clone set. An unresolved V gene accounts for under half of the shortfall where checked; the remainder is of unknown origin. This sample is represented by 25,000 to 30,000 clones; approximately 80% of them were singletons. Around 32% of the sample goes to the ten largest clones. Patients with a history of autoimmune disease or receiving systemic immunosuppression were excluded from the trial. In every dose cohort, peripheral blood was drawn for TCR sequencing at baseline, cycle 4 day 1, and cycle 7 day 1. The samples were taken from a phase I, first-in-human, multicenter, open-label dose-escalation trial of ivuxolimab. Adults with locally advanced or metastatic melanoma, renal cell carcinoma, hepatocellular carcinoma or head and neck squamous cell carcinoma were enrolled in the trial. CD4+ and CD8+ T cells were sorted separately from peripheral blood before TCR sequencing.

Via the germline V gene, CDR1 is SGHAT and CDR2 FQNNGV. A distance of 11 bases separates the germline ends of V and J, which lose 9 bases and 2 bases respectively. Taken from cysteine to phenylalanine, the CDR3 has 12 residues. The only DNA kept is the CDR3, 36 bases in frame from the first base. This clone is medium-sized (0.01 to 0.1%). Its recognized antigen is unknown. No clone much larger than this one lies a single base away; base qualities are absent. The chain uses TRBV11-2 and TRBJ2-7; the D gene could be either TRBD1 or TRBD2, each agreeing at 5 bases. This clonotype was obtained from an adult with an advanced solid tumor such as melanoma, head and neck, liver or kidney cancer. Sequencing used CD4+ or CD8+ T cells sorted from blood, obtained in a trial of the OX40 agonist ivuxolimab. The DNA reads as follows: TGTGCCAGGGGACCTCTCCCCTACGAGCAGTACTTC. It encodes CARGPLPYEQYF.